Described below is a single T cell receptor (beta chain) sequence and its context. A Seattle source enrolled patients during active infection and followed them longitudinally. Libraries were prepared by immunoSEQ multiplex PCR; TCRdb keeps only in-frame clonotypes and omits some of them. The sample has a few hundred thousand clones; roughly 80% are singletons. The CDR3 sequence is 16 residues long. Losses at the gene ends were 6 bases for V and 4 bases for J; bases not matched to a gene: 8. Germline assignment: CDR1 MDHEN and CDR2 SYDVKM. This entry belongs to a study of blood T cell repertoires in COVID-19. Study-wide context: The samples span acute and convalescent COVID-19 from the United States, Italy and Spain.

The sequenced material came from peripheral blood. The chain combines TRBV28 with TRBJ2-5, with 13 bases fitting TRBD2. This receptor was taken from a woman aged 70-85 years with COVID-19, enrolled during active disease. The CDR3 DNA sequence: TGTGCCAGCAGACTAGCGGGAGGGCTGCAGGGAGAGACCCAGTACTTC. Translated, it gives CASRLAGGLQGETQYF.